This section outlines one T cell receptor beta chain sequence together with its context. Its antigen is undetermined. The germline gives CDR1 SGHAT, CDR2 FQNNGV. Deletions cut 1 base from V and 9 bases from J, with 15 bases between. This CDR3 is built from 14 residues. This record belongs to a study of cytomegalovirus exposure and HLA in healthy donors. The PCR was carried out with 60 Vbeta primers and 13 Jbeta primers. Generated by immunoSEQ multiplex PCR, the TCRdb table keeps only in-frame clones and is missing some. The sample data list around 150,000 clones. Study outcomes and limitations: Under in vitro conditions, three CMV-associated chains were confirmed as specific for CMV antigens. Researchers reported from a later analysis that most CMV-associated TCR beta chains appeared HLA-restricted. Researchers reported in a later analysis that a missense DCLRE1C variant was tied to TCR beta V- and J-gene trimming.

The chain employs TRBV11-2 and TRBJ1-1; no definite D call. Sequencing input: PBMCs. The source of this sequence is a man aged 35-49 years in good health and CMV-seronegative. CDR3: CASSLGGLNNQAFF. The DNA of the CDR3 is TGTGCCAGCAGCTTAGGCGGATTGAACAATCAAGCTTTCTTT.